Listed below are T cell receptor beta chains from one sample, sequenced in a study of T-cell memory formation after mild COVID-19. TCRdb fed the 5' RACE reads into MiXCR, producing one record per CDR3 protein. The sample yields approximately 82,000 distinct CDR3 sequences, roughly 13% seen once. Sequenced input: PBMCs or a T cell subset sorted from them (not recorded which). The receptor source for this set is a man between 18 and 35 years old who had mild COVID-19 (a few samples of this study predate the infection). Cell type and time point are not known. Each CDR3 is given with its conserved first and last residue. D genes are given only for firm matches. The listing skips clone size in some rows; elsewhere it reads once, few, many or a size class.

J gene,clone size,V gene,D gene,CDR3 DNA,CDR3 protein
TRBJ2-2,few,TRBV10-3,TRBD2,TGTGCCATCAGTGTCCTAGCGGGAAACACCGGGGAGCTGTTTTTT,CAISVLAGNTGELFF
TRBJ2-2,many,TRBV9,NA,TGTGCCAGCAGCGTAGCCAAGGGGAACACCGGGGAGCTGTTTTTT,CASSVAKGNTGELFF
TRBJ2-1,few,TRBV5-1,TRBD1,TGCGCCAGCAGCTTGGCCCTGGGACAGAACCACCCGCGCGATGAGCAGTTCTTC,CASSLALGQNHPRDEQFF
TRBJ2-2,NA,TRBV5-4,TRBD1,TGTGCCAGCAGTTCCGGGACAGGGGCGTCAGGCGGGGAGCTGTTTTTT,CASSSGTGASGGELFF
TRBJ2-3,many,TRBV6-5,TRBD2,TGTGCCAGCAGCTCGCTAGCAGCGGGGGGGCCGAAAGATACGCAGTATTTT,CASSSLAAGGPKDTQYF
TRBJ1-1,NA,TRBV29-1,TRBD1,TGCAGCGTTGGTACAGGGGATTCGGATGAAGCTTTCTTT,CSVGTGDSDEAFF
TRBJ1-1,NA,TRBV5-4,NA,TGTGCCAGCAGCGCGGGACAACAACCCCTCCCAAGAGCTTTCTTT,CASSAGQQPLPRAFF
TRBJ2-7,few,TRBV2,NA,TGTGCCAGCTGGGAACTGGGACAAATCTACGAGCAGTACTTC,CASWELGQIYEQYF
TRBJ2-5,NA,TRBV3-1,NA,TGTGCCAGCAGCCAACCAATTAGGGGGGTGGAGACCCAGTACTTC,CASSQPIRGVETQYF
TRBJ2-3,NA,TRBV7-8,NA,TGTGCCAGCAGCCCCCCTTCAGCGGCGGCTCCTTTTGCAGATACGCAGTATTTT,CASSPPSAAAPFADTQYF